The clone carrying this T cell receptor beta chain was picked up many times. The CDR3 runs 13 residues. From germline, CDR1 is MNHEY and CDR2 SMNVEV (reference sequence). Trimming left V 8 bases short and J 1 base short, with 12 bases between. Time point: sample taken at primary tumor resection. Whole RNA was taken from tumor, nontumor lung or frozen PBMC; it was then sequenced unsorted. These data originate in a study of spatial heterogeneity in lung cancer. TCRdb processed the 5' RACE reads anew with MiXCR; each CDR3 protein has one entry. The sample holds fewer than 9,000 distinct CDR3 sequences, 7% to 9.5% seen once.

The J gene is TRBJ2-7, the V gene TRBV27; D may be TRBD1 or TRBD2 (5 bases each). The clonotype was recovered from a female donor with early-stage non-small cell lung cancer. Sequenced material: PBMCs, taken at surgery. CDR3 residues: CASGTGASYEQYF. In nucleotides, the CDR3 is TGTGCCAGCGGGACCGGCGCTTCCTACGAGCAGTACTTC.